This T cell receptor beta chain was sequenced during a study of T cells in Graves' hyperthyroidism and ophthalmopathy. The wider study: Blood was drawn when the patient was first diagnosed and still untreated.

The authors deemed Graves' hyperthyroidism stable absent ophthalmopathy progression within 18 months. Patients showing uncontrolled infection, other autoimmune disease, pregnancy or lactation were ineligible. For the diagnoses, clinical symptoms, serum thyroxine and TRAb, thyroid ultrasound and orbital computed tomography were used. V lost 6 bases and J 3 bases, leaving 11 bases between the germline ends. Germline CDR1 reads MNHNS; CDR2 reads SASEGT. The CDR3 is 13 residues long. Regions amplified from RNA transcripts were the TCR beta CDR3 regions. HTBI primers drove first-round RT-PCR of the TCR CDR3. TCRdb itself ran the multiplex PCR reads through MiXCR, one entry per CDR3 protein. Of about 560,000 distinct CDR3 sequences detected, approximately 15% appear once; the ten largest clones hold about 17%.

The chain links TRBV6-1 to TRBJ1-2; unclear D gene. Material for sequencing was blood. This clonotype was obtained from a young woman with Graves' hyperthyroidism. The CDR3 nucleotides read TGTGCCAGCAGGGGGATTGGAGACTATGGCTACACCTTC. The encoded protein is CASRGIGDYGYTF.